This T cell receptor (beta chain) was captured in a study of a mutant IDH1 vaccine in newly diagnosed glioma. For the study at large: Most patients had received both radiotherapy and temozolomide, the prior options being radiotherapy, temozolomide, or both.

The CDR3 runs to 16 residues. Germline CDR1 is SEHNR and CDR2 is FQNEAQ (reference sequence). Study results and caveats: Seemingly, pseudoprogression had no relation to changes in the top peripheral T cell clonotypes. Altogether, 80% to 95% of patients exhibited vaccine-induced immune responses.

Profiled with immunoSEQ multiplex PCR; TCRdb holds only in-frame clones, not every one. The sample carries under 80,000 clones, 80% to 90% recorded once. Specified time point: baseline, week 1 (first vaccination visit). Treatment defined: pre-vaccination baseline after standard-of-care therapy. New WHO grade 3 or 4 astrocytomas that were IDH1-mutant and ATRX-lost occurred in the donors. A note on this clone: What it binds is unknown. A junction end diverges from the germline sequence, so it may reflect a read error. The sample carries other DNA sequences with the same CDR3.

This rearrangement joins TRBV7-9 to TRBJ1-3; D gene ambiguous. This TCR was recovered from a man aged 25-45 years with glioma. The sequencing used PBMCs, collected from a glioma patient treated with radiotherapy, temozolomide or both. The CDR3 DNA is TGCGCCAGCAGCCCGGGAGGCAAGAGCTCTGGAAACACCATATATTTT. Translated: CASSPGGKSSGNTIYF.